These T cell receptor beta chains were read from a single sample in a study of blood T cell repertoires in COVID-19. Sequencing used immunoSEQ multiplex PCR; TCRdb keeps in-frame clones, though not all of them. The sample includes fewer than 350,000 clones, 85% seen only once; the top ten take under 2%. What was sequenced was PBMCs or T cells enriched from blood (not recorded which). The receptors stem from a woman aged 25 to 45 who had been exposed to COVID-19. Each CDR3 is given with its conserved first and last residue. D genes are given only for firm matches. The listing skips clone size in some rows; elsewhere it reads once, few, many or a size class.

v_gene	j_gene	abundance	d_gene	len	CDR3aa	CDR3nt
TRBV7-3	TRBJ1-1	-	-	13	CASSSQANTEAFF	TGTGCCAGCAGCTCACAGGCGAACACTGAAGCTTTCTTT
TRBV5-1	TRBJ2-5	-	TRBD1	16	CASSLDWTGPGETQYF	TGCGCCAGCAGCTTGGATTGGACAGGGCCGGGGGAGACCCAGTACTTC
TRBV4-2	TRBJ1-2	-	-	16	CASSQDFRGEIHGYTF	TGTGCCAGCAGCCAAGATTTCAGGGGAGAAATACATGGCTACACCTTC
TRBV6-5	TRBJ2-1	-	TRBD2	14	CATASSGGINEQFF	TGTGCCACCGCGTCCAGCGGGGGGATCAATGAGCAGTTCTTC
TRBV5-3	TRBJ1-6	-	TRBD1	15	CARSPGQGMGSPLHF	TGTGCCAGAAGCCCGGGACAGGGGATGGGATCACCCCTCCACTTT
TRBV28	TRBJ2-2	-	TRBD1	16	CASSSQDRGDTGELFF	TGTGCCAGCAGCTCCCAGGACAGGGGCGACACCGGGGAGCTGTTTTTT
TRBV18	TRBJ1-6	-	-	13	CASFVSGWSPLHF	TGTGCCAGCTTTGTTTCGGGGTGGTCACCCCTCCACTTT
TRBV5-1	TRBJ2-6	-	TRBD2	19	CASSSDRPWGGVGANVLTF	TGCGCCAGCAGCTCCGATCGACCATGGGGGGGAGTTGGGGCCAACGTCCTGACTTTC
TRBV7-8	TRBJ2-1	-	-	20	CASSLVLLRRGIKQSDEQFF	TGTGCCAGCAGCTTAGTTTTGTTGCGGAGAGGGATCAAACAAAGCGATGAGCAGTTCTTC
TRBV4-1	TRBJ2-3	many	-	16	CASSQDRLGRTDTQYF	TGCGCCAGCAGCCAAGATCGTCTGGGGAGGACAGATACGCAGTATTTT
TRBV15	TRBJ1-4	-	-	14	CATSRQDTNEKLFF	TGTGCCACCAGCAGACAGGATACGAATGAAAAACTGTTTTTT
TRBV27	TRBJ1-4	-	-	17	CASSPKMPGARYEKLFF	TGTGCCAGCAGTCCGAAAATGCCAGGGGCTAGGTATGAAAAACTGTTTTTT
TRBV27	TRBJ2-5	-	TRBD2	14	CASAWGSGVGTQYF	TGTGCCAGCGCTTGGGGTAGCGGGGTAGGGACCCAGTACTTC